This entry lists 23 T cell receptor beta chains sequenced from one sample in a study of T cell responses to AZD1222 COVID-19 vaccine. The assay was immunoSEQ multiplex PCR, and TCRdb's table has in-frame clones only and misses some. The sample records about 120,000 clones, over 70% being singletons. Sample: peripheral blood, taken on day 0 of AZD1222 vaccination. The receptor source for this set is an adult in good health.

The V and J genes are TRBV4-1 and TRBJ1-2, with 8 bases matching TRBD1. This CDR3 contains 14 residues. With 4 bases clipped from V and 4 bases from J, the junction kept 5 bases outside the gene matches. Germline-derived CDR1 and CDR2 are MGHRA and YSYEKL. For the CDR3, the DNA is TGCGCCAGCAGCCGCGGACAGGGTGGCTATGGCTACACCTTC. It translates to CASSRGQGGYGYTF.

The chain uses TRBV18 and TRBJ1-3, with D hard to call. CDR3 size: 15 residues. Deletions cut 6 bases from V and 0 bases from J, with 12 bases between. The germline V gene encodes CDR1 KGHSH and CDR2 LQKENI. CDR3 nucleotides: TGTGCCAGCTCGCCCTTGGTCTCCTCTGGAAACACCATATATTTT. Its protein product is CASSPLVSSGNTIYF.

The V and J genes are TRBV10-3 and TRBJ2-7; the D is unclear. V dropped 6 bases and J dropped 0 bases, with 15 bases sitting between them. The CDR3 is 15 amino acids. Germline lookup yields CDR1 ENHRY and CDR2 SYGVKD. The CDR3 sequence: CAIRLNVGGSYEQYF. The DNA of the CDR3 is TGTGCCATCAGACTAAACGTGGGTGGCTCCTACGAGCAGTACTTC.

The CDR3 DNA reads TGTGCCAGCAGCCCTGGGCCCAGGGGGGAAAAGACCCAGTACTTC. Translated: CASSPGPRGEKTQYF. The rearrangement joins TRBV11-3 to TRBJ2-5; possible D gene TRBD1, 7 bases. The V and J ends lost 5 bases and 6 bases respectively, with 19 bases between them. The CDR3 is 15 amino acids. Germline-derived CDR1 and CDR2 are SGHNT and YENEEA.

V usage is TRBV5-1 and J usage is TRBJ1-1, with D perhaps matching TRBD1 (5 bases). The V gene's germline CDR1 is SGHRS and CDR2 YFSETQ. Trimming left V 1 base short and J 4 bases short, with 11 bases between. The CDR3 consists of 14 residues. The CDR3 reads CASSLFSGSTEAFF. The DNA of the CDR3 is TGCGCCAGCAGCTTGTTTTCAGGGTCCACTGAAGCTTTCTTT. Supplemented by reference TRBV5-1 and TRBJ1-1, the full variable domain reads KAGVTQTPRYLIKTRGQQVTLSCSPISGHRSVSWYQQTPGQGLQFLFEYFSETQRNKGNFPGRFSGRQFSNSRSEMNVSTLELGDSALYLCASSLFSGSTEAFFGQGTRLTVV.

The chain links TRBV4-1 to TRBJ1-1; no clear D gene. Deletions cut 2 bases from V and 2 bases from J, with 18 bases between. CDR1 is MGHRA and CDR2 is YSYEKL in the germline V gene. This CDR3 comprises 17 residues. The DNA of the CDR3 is TGCGCCAGCAGCCAACTATATCTCGCCAAGAGTAACACTGAAGCTTTCTTT. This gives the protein CASSQLYLAKSNTEAFF.

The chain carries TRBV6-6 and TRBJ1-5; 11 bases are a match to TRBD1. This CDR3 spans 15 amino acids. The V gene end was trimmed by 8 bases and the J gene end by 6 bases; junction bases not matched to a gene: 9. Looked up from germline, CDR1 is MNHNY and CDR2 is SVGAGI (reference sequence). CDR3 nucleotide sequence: TGTGCCAGCTGTGATGGGACAGGGGGGTTTCAGCCCCAGCATTTT. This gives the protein CASCDGTGGFQPQHF.

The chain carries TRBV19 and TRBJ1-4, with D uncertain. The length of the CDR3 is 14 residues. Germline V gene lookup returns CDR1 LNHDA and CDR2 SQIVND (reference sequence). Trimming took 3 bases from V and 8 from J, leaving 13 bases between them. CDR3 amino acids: CASSMGTPVEKLFF. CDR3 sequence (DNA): TGTGCCAGTAGTATGGGCACCCCCGTCGAAAAACTGTTTTTT.

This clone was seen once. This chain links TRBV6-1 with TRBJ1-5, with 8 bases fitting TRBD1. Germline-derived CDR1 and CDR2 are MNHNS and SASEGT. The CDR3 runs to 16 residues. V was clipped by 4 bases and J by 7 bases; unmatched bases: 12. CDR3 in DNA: TGTGCCAGCAGTGCTCTGGACAGGGAGTCTGGACAGCCCCAGCATTTT. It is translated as CASSALDRESGQPQHF.

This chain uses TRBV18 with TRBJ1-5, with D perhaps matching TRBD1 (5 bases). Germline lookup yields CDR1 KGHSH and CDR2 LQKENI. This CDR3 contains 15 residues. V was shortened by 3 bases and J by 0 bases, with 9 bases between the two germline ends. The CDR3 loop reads CASSPTVNSNQPQHF. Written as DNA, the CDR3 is TGTGCCAGCTCACCGACAGTAAATAGCAATCAGCCCCAGCATTTT.

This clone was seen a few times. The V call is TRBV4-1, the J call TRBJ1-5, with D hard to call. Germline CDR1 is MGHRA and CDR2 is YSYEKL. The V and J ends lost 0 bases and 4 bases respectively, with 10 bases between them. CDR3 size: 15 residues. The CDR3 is CASSQDWTGNQPQHF. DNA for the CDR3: TGCGCCAGCAGCCAAGACTGGACGGGTAATCAGCCCCAGCATTTT.

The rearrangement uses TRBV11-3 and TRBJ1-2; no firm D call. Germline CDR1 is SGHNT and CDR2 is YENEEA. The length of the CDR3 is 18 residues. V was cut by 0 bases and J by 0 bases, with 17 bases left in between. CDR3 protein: CASSLDSRGVRPNYGYTF. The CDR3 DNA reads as TGTGCCAGCAGCTTAGATTCGAGAGGAGTCCGACCTAACTATGGCTACACCTTC.

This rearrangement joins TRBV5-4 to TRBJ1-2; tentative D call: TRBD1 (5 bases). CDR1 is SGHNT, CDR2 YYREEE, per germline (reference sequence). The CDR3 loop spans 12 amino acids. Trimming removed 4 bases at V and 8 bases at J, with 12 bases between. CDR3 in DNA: TGTGCCAGCAGCACGACAGTAGGGGGCTACACCTTC. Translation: CASSTTVGGYTF.

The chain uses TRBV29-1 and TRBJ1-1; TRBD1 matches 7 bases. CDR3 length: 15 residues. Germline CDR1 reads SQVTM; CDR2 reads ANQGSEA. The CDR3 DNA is TGCAGTGCCGGAATCCCGGGACAGATGAACACTGAAGCTTTCTTT. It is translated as CSAGIPGQMNTEAFF.

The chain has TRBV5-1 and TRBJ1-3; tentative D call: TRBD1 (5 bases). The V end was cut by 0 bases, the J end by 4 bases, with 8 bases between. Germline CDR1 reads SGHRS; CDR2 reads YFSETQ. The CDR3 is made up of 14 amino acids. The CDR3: CASSLEGRGNTIYF. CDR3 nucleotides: TGCGCCAGCAGCTTGGAGGGGAGAGGAAACACCATATATTTT.

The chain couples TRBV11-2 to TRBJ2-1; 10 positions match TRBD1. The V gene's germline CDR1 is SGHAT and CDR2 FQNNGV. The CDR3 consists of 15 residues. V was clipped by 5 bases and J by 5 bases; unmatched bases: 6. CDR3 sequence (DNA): TGTGCCAGCAGCCCACGAGGACAGGGGGACAATGAGCAGTTCTTC. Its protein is CASSPRGQGDNEQFF.

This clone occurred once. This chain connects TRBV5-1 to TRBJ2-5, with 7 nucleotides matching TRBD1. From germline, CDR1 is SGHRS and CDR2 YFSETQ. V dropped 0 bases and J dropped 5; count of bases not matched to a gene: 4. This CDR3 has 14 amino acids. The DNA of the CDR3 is TGCGCCAGCAGCTTGGGGGTGGGACAGGAGACCCAGTACTTC. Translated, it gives CASSLGVGQETQYF.

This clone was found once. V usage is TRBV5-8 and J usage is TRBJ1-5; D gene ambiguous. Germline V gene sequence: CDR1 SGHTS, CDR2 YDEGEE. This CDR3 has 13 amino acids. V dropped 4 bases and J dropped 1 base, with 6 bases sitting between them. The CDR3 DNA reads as TGTGCCAGCAGCCACGACAGCAATCAGCCCCAGCATTTT. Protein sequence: CASSHDSNQPQHF.

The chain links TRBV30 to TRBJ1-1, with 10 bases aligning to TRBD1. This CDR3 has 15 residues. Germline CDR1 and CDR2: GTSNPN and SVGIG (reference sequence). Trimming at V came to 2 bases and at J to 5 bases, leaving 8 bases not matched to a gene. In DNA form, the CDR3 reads TGTGCCTGGAGTCCGTCGAGGACAGGGGGAACTGAAGCTTTCTTT. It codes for CAWSPSRTGGTEAFF.

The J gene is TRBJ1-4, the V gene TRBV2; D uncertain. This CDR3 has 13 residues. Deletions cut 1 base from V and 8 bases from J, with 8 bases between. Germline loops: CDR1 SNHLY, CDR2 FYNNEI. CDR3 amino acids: CASSEGVREKLFF. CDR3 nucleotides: TGTGCCAGCAGTGAAGGGGTTCGAGAAAAACTGTTTTTT.

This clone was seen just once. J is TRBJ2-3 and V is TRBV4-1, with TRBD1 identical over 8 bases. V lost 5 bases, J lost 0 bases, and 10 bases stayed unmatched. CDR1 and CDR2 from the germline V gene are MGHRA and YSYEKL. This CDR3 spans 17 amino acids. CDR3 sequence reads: CASSERQGSDSTDTQYF. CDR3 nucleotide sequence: TGCGCCAGCAGCGAAAGACAGGGGTCGGATAGCACAGATACGCAGTATTTT.

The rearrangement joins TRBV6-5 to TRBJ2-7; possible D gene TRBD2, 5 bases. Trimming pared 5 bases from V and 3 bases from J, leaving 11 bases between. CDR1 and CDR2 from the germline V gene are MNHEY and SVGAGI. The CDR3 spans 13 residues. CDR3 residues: CASSRTADYEQYF. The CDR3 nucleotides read TGTGCCAGCAGTCGGACTGCGGACTACGAGCAGTACTTC.

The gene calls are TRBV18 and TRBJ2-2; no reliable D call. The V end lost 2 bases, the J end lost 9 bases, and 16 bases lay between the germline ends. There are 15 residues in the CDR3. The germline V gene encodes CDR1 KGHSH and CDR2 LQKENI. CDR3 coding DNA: TGTGCCAGCTCACCAGTTGGAGACTCGCAATGGGAGCTGTTTTTT. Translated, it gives CASSPVGDSQWELFF.